Listed below are T cell receptor beta chains from one sample, sequenced in a study of shared clonotypes between healthy human individuals. TCRdb's table, derived via immunoSEQ multiplex PCR, lists solely in-frame clones and lacks some. The sample holds a few million clones, around 95% seen once. Sequenced input: naive CD4+ T cells sorted from blood. These receptors originate from a man younger than 30 in good health. Each CDR3 is given with its conserved first and last residue. D genes are given only for firm matches. Expanded clones are given a class, and other clones once, few, many or no size at all.

. | TRBJ1-5 | . | TRBV5-6 | CASSLKGGGGNQPQHF | TGTGCCAGCAGCTTGAAGGGGGGTGGTGGCAATCAGCCCCAGCATTTT
. | TRBJ1-5 | . | TRBV6-1 | CASSEVRVRGNQPQHF | TGTGCCAGCAGTGAAGTAAGGGTTAGAGGGAATCAGCCCCAGCATTTT
TRBD2 | TRBJ2-7 | . | TRBV10-1 | CASSESTGGLHEQYF | TGCGCCAGCAGTGAGTCGACGGGGGGGCTTCACGAGCAGTACTTC
. | TRBJ1-6 | . | TRBV5-8 | CASSLRVGQWADSPLHF | TGTGCCAGCAGCCTCCGAGTCGGGCAGTGGGCGGATTCACCCCTCCACTTT
. | TRBJ2-1 | . | TRBV27 | CASSQPVGEQFF | TGTGCCAGCAGCCAACCAGTCGGCGAGCAGTTCTTC
TRBD2 | TRBJ2-1 | . | TRBV11-2 | CASSTVAGGPGEQFF | TGTGCCAGCAGCACAGTAGCGGGAGGGCCGGGTGAGCAGTTCTTC
TRBD1 | TRBJ1-4 | . | TRBV5-6 | CASRPTGKEEKLFF | TGTGCCAGCAGACCGACAGGGAAAGAGGAAAAACTGTTTTTT
. | TRBJ2-7 | . | TRBV7-2 | CASSLSQGLGYEQYF | TGTGCCAGCAGCTTAAGCCAGGGCCTTGGTTACGAGCAGTACTTC
TRBD1 | TRBJ2-7 | . | TRBV30 | CAWNPGTGKYEQYF | TGTGCCTGGAACCCCGGGACAGGGAAATACGAGCAGTACTTC
TRBD1 | TRBJ2-7 | . | TRBV6-5 | CASSYSRTGAYEQYF | TGTGCCAGCAGTTACTCCCGGACAGGGGCCTACGAGCAGTACTTC
TRBD2 | TRBJ2-5 | once | TRBV5-1 | CASRMAGGLQETQYF | TGCGCCAGCAGGATGGCGGGGGGCCTCCAAGAGACCCAGTACTTC
TRBD1 | TRBJ1-4 | . | TRBV6-1 | CASSERGQGREKLFF | TGTGCCAGCAGTGAGCGGGGACAGGGGAGGGAAAAACTGTTTTTT
. | TRBJ2-7 | . | TRBV18 | CASSPGLTKGYEQYF | TGTGCCAGCTCACCGGGACTGACTAAGGGCTACGAGCAGTACTTC
TRBD1 | TRBJ1-2 | . | TRBV6-5 | CASRDRDRADGYTF | TGTGCCAGCAGAGACCGGGACAGGGCAGATGGCTACACCTTC
TRBD2 | TRBJ2-1 | . | TRBV6-1 | CASTLTPRGDNEQFF | TGTGCCAGCACCTTGACCCCGCGGGGGGACAATGAGCAGTTCTTC
TRBD2 | TRBJ2-5 | . | TRBV7-9 | CASSLGTSAETQYF | TGTGCCAGCAGCTTAGGAACTAGCGCGGAGACCCAGTACTTC
. | TRBJ1-1 | . | TRBV28 | CASLRGGPTEAFF | TGTGCCAGCCTGCGAGGAGGCCCCACTGAAGCTTTCTTT
. | TRBJ2-6 | . | TRBV18 | CASSPLRPHRPGANVLTF | TGTGCCAGCTCACCACTGAGGCCCCACCGACCTGGGGCCAACGTCCTGACTTTC
. | TRBJ1-5 | once | TRBV19 | CASRGSEGNQPQHF | TGTGCTAGTAGAGGTAGTGAGGGGAATCAGCCCCAGCATTTT
. | TRBJ1-2 | . | TRBV30 | CASGRTDGYTF | TGTGCCTCGGGGAGAACCGATGGCTACACCTTC
. | TRBJ1-2 | . | TRBV7-9 | CASRQAGSVYGYTF | TGTGCCAGCCGACAGGCAGGGTCGGTCTATGGCTACACCTTC
. | TRBJ1-4 | . | TRBV4-1 | CASSQERVTNEKLFF | TGCGCCAGCAGCCAAGAACGAGTTACTAATGAAAAACTGTTTTTT
TRBD2 | TRBJ2-3 | . | TRBV18 | CASSGGLAVGSDTQYF | TGTGCCAGCTCGGGGGGACTAGCAGTCGGGTCAGATACGCAGTATTTT
TRBD1 | TRBJ2-2 | . | TRBV5-6 | CASSLDDRVNTGELFF | TGTGCCAGCAGCTTGGACGACAGGGTCAACACCGGGGAGCTGTTTTTT
. | TRBJ2-3 | . | TRBV28 | CASSLTDTQYF | TGTGCCAGCAGCCTCACAGATACGCAGTATTTT
. | TRBJ1-1 | . | TRBV7-7 | CASSETAGTEAFF | TGTGCTAGCAGCGAGACGGCGGGCACTGAAGCTTTCTTT
TRBD1 | TRBJ1-4 | . | TRBV4-3 | CASSQGDRDNEKLFF | TGCGCCAGCAGCCAGGGGGACAGGGATAATGAAAAACTGTTTTTT
. | TRBJ1-6 | . | TRBV6-5 | CASSYSGQGLSPLHF | TGTGCCAGCAGTTACTCGGGTCAAGGGCTTTCACCCCTCCACTTT
. | TRBJ1-2 | . | TRBV15 | CATSRAKYGYTF | TGTGCCACCAGCAGGGCGAAATATGGCTACACCTTC
. | TRBJ2-4 | once | TRBV19 | CASSKGGGLTVAKNIQYF | TGTGCCAGTAGTAAGGGGGGTGGACTTACAGTAGCCAAAAACATTCAGTACTTC
. | TRBJ2-1 | . | TRBV10-1 | CASSESVGGGLSYNEQFF | TGCGCCAGCAGTGAGTCGGTCGGGGGAGGCCTTTCCTACAATGAGCAGTTCTTC
. | TRBJ2-5 | . | TRBV7-9 | CASSFRGQETQYF | TGTGCCAGCAGCTTCCGGGGGCAAGAGACCCAGTACTTC
. | TRBJ2-5 | once | TRBV7-6 | CASSRERYQETQYF | TGTGCCAGCTCGAGGGAGCGGTACCAAGAGACCCAGTACTTC
. | TRBJ1-3 | . | TRBV19 | CASSPRTASGNTIYF | TGTGCCAGTAGTCCCCGGACAGCCTCTGGAAACACCATATATTTT
. | TRBJ2-3 | . | TRBV11-1 | CASSFSPSATDTQYF | TGTGCCAGCAGCTTTTCCCCTTCCGCCACAGATACGCAGTATTTT
. | TRBJ1-1 | . | TRBV2 | CATAWGVGNTEAFF | TGTGCCACCGCCTGGGGAGTTGGGAACACTGAAGCTTTCTTT
TRBD2 | TRBJ2-1 | . | TRBV27 | CASSFISGVSYNEQFF | TGTGCCAGCAGTTTTATTAGCGGGGTGTCCTACAATGAGCAGTTCTTC
. | TRBJ2-1 | . | TRBV9 | CASSAPRESSAVNEQFF | TGTGCCAGCAGCGCACCCCGGGAGAGCTCAGCGGTGAATGAGCAGTTCTTC
. | TRBJ1-2 | . | TRBV11-2 | CASSLGGRKGSDYGYTF | TGTGCCAGCAGCTTAGGCGGCCGGAAAGGGTCCGACTATGGCTACACCTTC
. | TRBJ2-3 | . | TRBV4-1 | CASSQSSGGIDTQYF | TGCGCCAGCAGCCAATCTTCCGGGGGCATAGATACGCAGTATTTT
. | TRBJ1-4 | . | TRBV9 | CASSPPTGTNEKLFF | TGTGCCAGCAGCCCACCCACAGGCACTAATGAAAAACTGTTTTTT
. | TRBJ2-7 | . | TRBV18 | CASSPLGDYEQYF | TGTGCCAGCTCACCACTCGGGGACTACGAGCAGTACTTC
. | TRBJ2-3 | . | TRBV1 | CTSSQDRRYSGDTQYF | TGCACCAGCAGCCAAGATCGGCGGTACTCGGGGGATACGCAGTATTTT
. | TRBJ2-5 | . | TRBV7-2 | CASSSTRKQETQYF | TGTGCCAGCAGCTCGACTAGAAAACAAGAGACCCAGTACTTC
. | TRBJ1-5 | once | TRBV6-1 | CASNEGSANQPQHF | TGTGCCAGCAACGAGGGGTCAGCTAATCAGCCCCAGCATTTT
. | TRBJ1-1 | . | TRBV29-1 | CSVEDMSNTEAFF | TGCAGCGTTGAAGATATGAGTAACACTGAAGCTTTCTTT
TRBD2 | TRBJ2-2 | . | TRBV7-9 | CASSLTGGSTGELFF | TGTGCCAGCAGCTTGACGGGAGGAAGCACCGGGGAGCTGTTTTTT
TRBD2 | TRBJ2-7 | . | TRBV11-2 | CASSTRLAGNPEQYF | TGTGCCAGCAGCACCCGACTAGCGGGAAACCCCGAGCAGTACTTC
. | TRBJ1-1 | . | TRBV7-9 | CASSLGSGSVHTEAFF | TGTGCCAGCAGCTTAGGTTCTGGGTCCGTTCACACTGAAGCTTTCTTT
. | TRBJ1-1 | . | TRBV10-1 | CASSVNRENTEAFF | TGCGCCAGCAGTGTAAACAGGGAGAACACTGAAGCTTTCTTT
TRBD1 | TRBJ1-2 | . | TRBV6-4 | CASAPEPGGYGYTF | TGTGCCAGCGCCCCGGAGCCAGGGGGCTATGGCTACACCTTC
TRBD1 | TRBJ1-6 | . | TRBV6-1 | CASSVRDRDSPLHF | TGTGCCAGCAGTGTCCGGGACAGGGATTCACCCCTCCACTTT
TRBD2 | TRBJ2-7 | . | TRBV10-2 | CASRTSGSGYEQYF | TGCGCCAGCAGAACTAGCGGGAGTGGGTACGAGCAGTACTTC
. | TRBJ2-3 | . | TRBV11-2 | CASSLYATRGLDTQYF | TGTGCCAGCAGCTTATACGCGACTAGGGGATTAGATACGCAGTATTTT
. | TRBJ2-2 | . | TRBV6-1 | CASSELRNTGELFF | TGTGCCAGCAGTGAACTTCGGAACACCGGGGAGCTGTTTTTT